This TCR beta chain was identified in a study of shared clonotypes between healthy human individuals. Overall study results and limits: Researchers sampled only blood; tissue repertoires likely differ.

The repertoire was sequenced with immunoSEQ multiplex PCR; TCRdb's copy has only in-frame clones and lacks some. The sample has 1,400,000 or so clones, just under 99% seen once; the top ten hold about 0.35%. Turning to this clone: The antigen is undetermined.

The CDR3 runs to 11 residues. Germline V gene lookup returns CDR1 DFQATT and CDR2 SNEGSKA (reference sequence). Trimming stripped 3 bases from V and 1 base from J, with 3 bases between. The chain links TRBV20-1 to TRBJ1-1; no firm D call. The TCR comes from a man aged 25-45 years in good health. The specimen was naive CD4+ T cells sorted from blood. Regarding subset: CD45RA+ positively selected. CDR3 coding DNA: TGCAGTGCTAGTGCGAACACTGAAGCTTTCTTT. It translates to CSASANTEAFF.